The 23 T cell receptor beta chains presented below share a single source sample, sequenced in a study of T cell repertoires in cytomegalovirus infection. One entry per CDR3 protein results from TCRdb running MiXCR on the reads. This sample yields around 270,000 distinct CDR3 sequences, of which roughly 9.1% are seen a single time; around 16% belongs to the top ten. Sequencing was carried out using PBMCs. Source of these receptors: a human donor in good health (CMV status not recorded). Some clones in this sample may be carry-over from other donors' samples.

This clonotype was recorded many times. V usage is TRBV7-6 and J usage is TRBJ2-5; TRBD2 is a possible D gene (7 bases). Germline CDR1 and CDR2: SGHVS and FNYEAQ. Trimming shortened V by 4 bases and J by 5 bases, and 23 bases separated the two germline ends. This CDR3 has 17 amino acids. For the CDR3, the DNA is TGTGCCAGCAGCTCATCGATAGGCGGCGGGGGCCGGGAGACCCAGTACTTC. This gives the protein CASSSSIGGGGRETQYF.

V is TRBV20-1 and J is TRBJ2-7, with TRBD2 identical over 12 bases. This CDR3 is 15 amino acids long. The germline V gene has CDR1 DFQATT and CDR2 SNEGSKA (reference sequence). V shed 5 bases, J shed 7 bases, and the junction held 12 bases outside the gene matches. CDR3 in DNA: TGCAGTGCTGGGGAACTGACTAGCGGGAGCCGGGAGCAGTACTTC. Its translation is CSAGELTSGSREQYF.

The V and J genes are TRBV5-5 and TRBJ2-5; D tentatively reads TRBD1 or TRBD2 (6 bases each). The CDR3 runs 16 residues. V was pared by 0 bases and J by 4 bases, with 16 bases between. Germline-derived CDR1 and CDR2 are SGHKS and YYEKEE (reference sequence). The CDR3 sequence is CASSLASGARRETQYF. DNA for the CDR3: TGTGCCAGCAGCTTGGCCTCGGGGGCGCGTCGAGAGACCCAGTACTTC.

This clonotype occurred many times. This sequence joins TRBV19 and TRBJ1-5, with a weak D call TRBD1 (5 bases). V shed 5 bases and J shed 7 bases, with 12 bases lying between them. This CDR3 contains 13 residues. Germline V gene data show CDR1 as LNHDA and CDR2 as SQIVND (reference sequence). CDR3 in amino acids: CASSPRGEQPQHF. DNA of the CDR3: TGTGCCAGTAGTCCCCGGGGGGAACAGCCCCAGCATTTT.

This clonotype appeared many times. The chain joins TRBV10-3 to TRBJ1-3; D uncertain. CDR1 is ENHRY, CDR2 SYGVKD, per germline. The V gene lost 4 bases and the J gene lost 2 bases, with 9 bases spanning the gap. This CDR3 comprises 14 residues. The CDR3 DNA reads TGTGCCATCAGTGGCGCTCAACCTGGAAACACCATATATTTT. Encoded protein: CAISGAQPGNTIYF.

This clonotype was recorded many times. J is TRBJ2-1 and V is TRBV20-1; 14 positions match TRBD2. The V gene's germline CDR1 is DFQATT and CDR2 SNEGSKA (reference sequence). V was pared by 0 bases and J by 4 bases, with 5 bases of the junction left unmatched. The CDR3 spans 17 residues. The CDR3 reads CSARDPRTSGGYNEQFF. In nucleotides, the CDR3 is TGCAGTGCTAGAGATCCCCGGACTAGCGGGGGGTACAATGAGCAGTTCTTC.

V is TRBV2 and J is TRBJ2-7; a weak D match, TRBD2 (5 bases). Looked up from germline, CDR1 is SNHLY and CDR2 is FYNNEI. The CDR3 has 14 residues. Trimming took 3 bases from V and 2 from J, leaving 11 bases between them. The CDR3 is CASSDGSGAYEQYF. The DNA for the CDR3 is TGTGCCAGCAGTGATGGCAGCGGAGCCTACGAGCAGTACTTC.

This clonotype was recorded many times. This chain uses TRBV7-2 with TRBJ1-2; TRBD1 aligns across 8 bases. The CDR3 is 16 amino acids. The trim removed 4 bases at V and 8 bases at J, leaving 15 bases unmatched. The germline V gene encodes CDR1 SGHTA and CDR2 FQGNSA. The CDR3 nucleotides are TGTGCCAGCAGCTCGGACGTTCGAGACAGGGGTCACGGCTACACCTTC. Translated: CASSSDVRDRGHGYTF. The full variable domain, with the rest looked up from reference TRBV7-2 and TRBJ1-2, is GAGVSQSPSNKVTEKGKDVELRCDPISGHTALYWYRQSLGQGLEFLIYFQGNSAPDKSGLPSDRFSAERTGGSVSTLTIQRTQQEDSAVYLCASSSDVRDRGHGYTFGSGTRLTVV.

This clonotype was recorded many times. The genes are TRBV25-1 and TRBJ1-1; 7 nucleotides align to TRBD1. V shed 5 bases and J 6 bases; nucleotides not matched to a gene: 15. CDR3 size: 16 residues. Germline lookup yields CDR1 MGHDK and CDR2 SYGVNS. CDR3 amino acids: CASSPLKGDRQSEAFF. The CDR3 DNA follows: TGTGCCAGCAGTCCCCTAAAGGGGGACAGACAGTCTGAAGCTTTCTTT.

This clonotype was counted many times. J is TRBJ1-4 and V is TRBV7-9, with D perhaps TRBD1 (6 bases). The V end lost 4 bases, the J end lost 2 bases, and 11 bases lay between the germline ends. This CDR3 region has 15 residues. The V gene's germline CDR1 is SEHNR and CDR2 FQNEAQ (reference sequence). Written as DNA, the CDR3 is TGTGCCAGCAGCTCCGGGACATTTACTAATGAAAAACTGTTTTTT. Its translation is CASSSGTFTNEKLFF.

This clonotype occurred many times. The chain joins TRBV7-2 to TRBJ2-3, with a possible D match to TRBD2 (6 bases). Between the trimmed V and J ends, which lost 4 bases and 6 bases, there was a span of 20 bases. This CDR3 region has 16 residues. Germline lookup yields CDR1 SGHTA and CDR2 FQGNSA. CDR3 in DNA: TGTGCCAGCAGCTATTCCGGGACTCCGCAACGGGATACGCAGTATTTT. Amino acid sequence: CASSYSGTPQRDTQYF. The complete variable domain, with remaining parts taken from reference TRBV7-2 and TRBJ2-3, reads GAGVSQSPSNKVTEKGKDVELRCDPISGHTALYWYRQSLGQGLEFLIYFQGNSAPDKSGLPSDRFSAERTGGSVSTLTIQRTQQEDSAVYLCASSYSGTPQRDTQYFGPGTRLTVL.

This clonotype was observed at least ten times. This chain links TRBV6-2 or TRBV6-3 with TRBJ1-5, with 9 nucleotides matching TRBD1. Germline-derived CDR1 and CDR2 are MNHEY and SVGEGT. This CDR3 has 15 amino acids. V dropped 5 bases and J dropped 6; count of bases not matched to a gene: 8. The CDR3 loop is CASSPRPTGGQPQHF. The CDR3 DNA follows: TGTGCCAGCAGTCCACGACCGACAGGGGGTCAGCCCCAGCATTTT.

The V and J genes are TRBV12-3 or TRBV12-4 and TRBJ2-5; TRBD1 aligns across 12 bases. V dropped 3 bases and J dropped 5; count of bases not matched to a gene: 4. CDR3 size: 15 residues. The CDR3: CASSLAGTGGETQYF. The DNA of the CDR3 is TGTGCCAGCAGTTTGGCCGGGACAGGGGGCGAGACCCAGTACTTC.

The CDR3 sequence is CASSLGELYNEQFF. The CDR3 DNA sequence: TGCGCCAGCAGCTTGGGGGAACTTTACAATGAGCAGTTCTTC. This sequence joins TRBV5-1 and TRBJ2-1; D is uncertain. Germline V gene data show CDR1 as SGHRS and CDR2 as YFSETQ. The CDR3 loop spans 14 amino acids. The V end was cut by 0 bases, the J end by 4 bases, with 8 bases between.

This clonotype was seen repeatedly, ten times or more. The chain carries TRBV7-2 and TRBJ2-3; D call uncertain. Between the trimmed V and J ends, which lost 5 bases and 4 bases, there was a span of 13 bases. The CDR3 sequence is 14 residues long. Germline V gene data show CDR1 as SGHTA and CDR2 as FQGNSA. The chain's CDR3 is CASSLTRNPDTQYF. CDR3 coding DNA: TGTGCCAGCAGCCTAACCAGGAACCCAGATACGCAGTATTTT. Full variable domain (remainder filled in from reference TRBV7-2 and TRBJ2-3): GAGVSQSPSNKVTEKGKDVELRCDPISGHTALYWYRQSLGQGLEFLIYFQGNSAPDKSGLPSDRFSAERTGGSVSTLTIQRTQQEDSAVYLCASSLTRNPDTQYFGPGTRLTVL.

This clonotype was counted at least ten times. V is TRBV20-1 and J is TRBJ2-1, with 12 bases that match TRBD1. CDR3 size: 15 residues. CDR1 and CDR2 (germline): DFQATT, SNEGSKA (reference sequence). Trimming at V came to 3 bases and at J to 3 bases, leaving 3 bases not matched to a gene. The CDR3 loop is CSARGTGGRYNEQFF. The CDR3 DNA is TGCAGTGCTAGGGGGACAGGGGGCCGCTACAATGAGCAGTTCTTC.

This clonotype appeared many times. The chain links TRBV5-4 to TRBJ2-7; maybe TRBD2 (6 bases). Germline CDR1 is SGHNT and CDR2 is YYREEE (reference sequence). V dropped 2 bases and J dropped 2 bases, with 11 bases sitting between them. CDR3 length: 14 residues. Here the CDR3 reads CASSFGLATYEQYF. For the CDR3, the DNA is TGTGCCAGCAGCTTTGGCCTAGCGACCTACGAGCAGTACTTC.

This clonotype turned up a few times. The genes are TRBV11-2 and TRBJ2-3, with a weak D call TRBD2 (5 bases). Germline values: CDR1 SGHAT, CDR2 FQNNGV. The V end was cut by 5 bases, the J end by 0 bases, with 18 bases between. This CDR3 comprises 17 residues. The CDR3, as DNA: TGTGCCAGCAGCACCGGAGCCTTAGCGACCAGCACAGATACGCAGTATTTT. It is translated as CASSTGALATSTDTQYF.

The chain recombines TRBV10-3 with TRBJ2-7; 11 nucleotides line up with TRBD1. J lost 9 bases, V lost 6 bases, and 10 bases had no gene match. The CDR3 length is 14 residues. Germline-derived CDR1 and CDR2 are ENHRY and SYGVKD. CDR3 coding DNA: TGTGCCATCAGACGAGGACAGGGGGCTCACGGGCAGTACTTC. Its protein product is CAIRRGQGAHGQYF.

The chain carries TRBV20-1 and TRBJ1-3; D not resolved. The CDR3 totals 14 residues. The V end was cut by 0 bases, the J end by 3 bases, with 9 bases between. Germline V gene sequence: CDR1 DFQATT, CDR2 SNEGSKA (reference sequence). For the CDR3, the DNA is TGCAGTGCTAGAGATGTAGGGTATGGAAACACCATATATTTT. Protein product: CSARDVGYGNTIYF.

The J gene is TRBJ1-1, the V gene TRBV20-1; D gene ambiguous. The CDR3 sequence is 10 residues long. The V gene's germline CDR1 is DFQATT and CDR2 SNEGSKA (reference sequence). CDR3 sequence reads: CTSGQTEAFF. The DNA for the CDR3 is TGCACTAGTGGTCAAACTGAAGCTTTCTTT.

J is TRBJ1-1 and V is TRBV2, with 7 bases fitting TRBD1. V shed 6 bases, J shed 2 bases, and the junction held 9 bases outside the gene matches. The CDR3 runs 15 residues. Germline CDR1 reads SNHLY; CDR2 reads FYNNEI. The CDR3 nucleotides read TGTGCCAGCAGGCAGAACGACAGGGCCAACACTGAAGCTTTCTTT. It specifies CASRQNDRANTEAFF.

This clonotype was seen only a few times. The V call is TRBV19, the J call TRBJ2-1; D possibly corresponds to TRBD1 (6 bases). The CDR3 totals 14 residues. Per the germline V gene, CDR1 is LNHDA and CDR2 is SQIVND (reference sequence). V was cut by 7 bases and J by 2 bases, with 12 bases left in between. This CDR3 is CASNPDSAYNEQFF. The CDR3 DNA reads TGTGCCAGTAACCCGGACAGCGCCTACAATGAGCAGTTCTTC.